This is a list of T cell receptor beta chains from one sample in a study of T cell responses to AZD1222 COVID-19 vaccine. The assay was immunoSEQ multiplex PCR, and TCRdb's table has in-frame clones only and misses some. The table lists some 150,000 clones, about nine tenths of them singletons. The sequencing here drew on peripheral blood, taken on day 0 of AZD1222 vaccination. The receptors come from an adult in good health. Both conserved end residues are part of each CDR3. The D gene is left open where the match is weak. A clone size is listed for some rows: how often the clone was seen (once, few, many), or a class if it is expanded.

v_gene	d_gene	abundance	j_gene	CDR3aa	CDR3nt
TRBV5-1	NA	NA	TRBJ1-1	CASSTEGYTEAFF	TGCGCCAGCAGCACTGAGGGGTACACTGAAGCTTTCTTT
TRBV5-1	NA	NA	TRBJ2-5	CASSLSGRGQETQYF	TGCGCCAGCAGCTTGTCTGGTCGGGGGCAAGAGACCCAGTACTTC
TRBV16	NA	NA	TRBJ1-2	CASSQKQNYGYTF	TGTGCCAGCAGCCAAAAACAGAACTATGGCTACACCTTC
TRBV6-2/TRBV6-3	NA	NA	TRBJ2-1	CASSFGGPLHNEQFF	TGTGCCAGCAGTTTCGGCGGCCCCCTCCACAATGAGCAGTTCTTC
TRBV7-2	TRBD1	NA	TRBJ1-2	CASSLQGLTGSGGYTF	TGTGCCAGCAGCTTGCAAGGGTTGACAGGGTCGGGTGGCTACACCTTC
TRBV12-3/TRBV12-4	NA	once	TRBJ1-2	CASNRGANYGYTF	TGTGCCAGCAACCGGGGGGCCAACTATGGCTACACCTTC
TRBV28	NA	once	TRBJ2-5	CASSFGNGGGETQYF	TGTGCCAGCAGTTTCGGTAACGGGGGCGGAGAGACCCAGTACTTC
TRBV7-9	TRBD1	NA	TRBJ2-7	CASSLNPGGMANEQYF	TGTGCCAGCAGCTTAAACCCAGGGGGCATGGCGAACGAGCAGTACTTC
TRBV11-3	TRBD1	NA	TRBJ2-2	CASSYRQGSVTGELFF	TGTGCCAGCAGCTACCGACAGGGTAGTGTCACCGGGGAGCTGTTTTTT
TRBV2	NA	NA	TRBJ1-1	CASRTGTADEAFF	TGTGCCAGCAGAACCGGGACGGCAGATGAAGCTTTCTTT
TRBV7-3	NA	NA	TRBJ1-1	CASSFTPRNTEAFF	TGTGCCAGCAGCTTTACCCCGAGGAACACTGAAGCTTTCTTT
TRBV28	NA	NA	TRBJ1-2	CASSNTGKVFYTF	TGTGCCAGCAGTAACACAGGGAAGGTTTTCTACACCTTC
TRBV30	TRBD2	NA	TRBJ2-7	CAWIRAGAYEQYF	TGTGCCTGGATTCGAGCGGGGGCCTACGAGCAGTACTTC
TRBV5-4	TRBD1	NA	TRBJ1-2	CASRRGTGGNYGYTF	TGTGCCAGCAGGCGGGGGACAGGGGGCAACTATGGCTACACCTTC
TRBV2	TRBD1	NA	TRBJ1-2	CASREDRGPNYGYTF	TGTGCCAGCAGGGAAGACAGGGGTCCTAACTATGGCTACACCTTC
TRBV7-9	NA	NA	TRBJ2-1	CASSARGTAYNEQFF	TGTGCCAGCAGCGCCCGCGGGACGGCGTACAATGAGCAGTTCTTC
TRBV19	TRBD1	NA	TRBJ2-3	CASSFGTGYSDTQYF	TGTGCCAGTAGCTTCGGGACAGGGTACTCCGATACGCAGTATTTT
TRBV5-4	NA	NA	TRBJ1-2	CASSSDRPRDGYTF	TGTGCCAGCAGCTCCGACAGGCCGAGGGATGGCTACACCTTC
TRBV7-8	TRBD1	NA	TRBJ1-2	CASSKDRGYGYTF	TGTGCCAGCAGCAAGGACAGGGGCTATGGCTACACCTTC
TRBV7-3	TRBD1	NA	TRBJ1-1	CASSLDADREWVNTEAFF	TGTGCCAGCAGCTTAGATGCGGACAGGGAGTGGGTGAACACTGAAGCTTTCTTT
TRBV6-5	TRBD1	NA	TRBJ1-4	CASRQGTATNEKLFF	TGTGCCAGCAGACAGGGGACCGCAACTAATGAAAAACTGTTTTTT
TRBV7-9	TRBD1	NA	TRBJ2-3	CASSSDREDTQYF	TGTGCCAGCAGCTCAGACAGGGAGGATACGCAGTATTTT
TRBV4-3	TRBD1	NA	TRBJ2-5	CASSREPGQGFQTQYF	TGCGCCAGCAGCCGAGAACCGGGACAGGGCTTTCAGACCCAGTACTTC
TRBV10-1	NA	NA	TRBJ2-3	CANATSGSGGGPDTQYF	TGCGCCAACGCAACCTCGGGCAGCGGCGGGGGCCCAGATACGCAGTATTTT
TRBV5-1	NA	NA	TRBJ1-2	CASSDGHPPNYGYTF	TGCGCCAGCAGCGATGGACACCCACCCAACTATGGCTACACCTTC
TRBV7-2	NA	NA	TRBJ1-3	CASSSQSTLGNTIYF	TGTGCCAGCAGCTCGCAGAGTACCCTTGGAAACACCATATATTTT
TRBV4-2	TRBD1	once	TRBJ1-1	CATKGAMNTEAFF	TGTGCCACCAAGGGGGCTATGAACACTGAAGCTTTCTTT
TRBV2	NA	NA	TRBJ2-5	CATATGEETQYF	TGTGCCACCGCGACAGGAGAAGAGACCCAGTACTTC
TRBV30	NA	NA	TRBJ2-7	CACGMGEQYF	TGTGCCTGTGGGATGGGGGAACAGTACTTC
TRBV6-5	TRBD1	NA	TRBJ1-5	CASSSQTGGAGQPQHF	TGTGCCAGCAGTTCCCAGACAGGGGGCGCCGGACAGCCCCAGCATTTT
TRBV11-1	NA	NA	TRBJ2-1	CASSFFEGLHYNEQFF	TGTGCCAGCAGCTTTTTTGAAGGACTACACTACAATGAGCAGTTCTTC
TRBV19	NA	NA	TRBJ2-7	CATQIGGSYEQYF	TGTGCCACCCAGATCGGAGGCAGTTACGAGCAGTACTTC
TRBV4-2	NA	once	TRBJ2-6	CASSQAEIAGNSGANVLTF	TGTGCCAGCAGCCAAGCCGAAATCGCGGGTAACTCTGGGGCCAACGTCCTGACTTTC
TRBV5-1	NA	NA	TRBJ1-2	CASSLGDDYGYTF	TGCGCCAGCAGCTTGGGGGACGACTATGGCTACACCTTC
TRBV6-5	NA	NA	TRBJ1-1	CASSYAGRGSAEAFF	TGTGCCAGCAGTTACGCTGGCCGGGGGAGCGCTGAAGCTTTCTTT
TRBV7-3	TRBD1	NA	TRBJ2-1	CASSIRQGDQYNEQFF	TGTGCCAGCAGCATAAGACAGGGGGATCAATACAATGAGCAGTTCTTC
TRBV6-5	NA	NA	TRBJ2-7	CASREGYGSSYEQYF	TGTGCCAGCAGAGAGGGGTACGGGAGCTCCTACGAGCAGTACTTC